This note documents a single T cell receptor (beta chain) sequence. The data stem from a study of blood T cell repertoires in COVID-19. Clones were sequenced by immunoSEQ multiplex PCR, and TCRdb holds only the in-frame ones, with some missing. Among some 100,000 clones listed, 80% to 95% were seen once. The sequenced material came from peripheral blood. The clonotype was recovered from a man in his 60s with acute or convalescent COVID-19.

CDR3 DNA: TGTGCCAGCAGCCGCGGGACGGCAGGGGGAACCTACGAGCAGTACTTC. It yields the protein CASSRGTAGGTYEQYF. This chain uses TRBV5-5 with TRBJ2-7; D possibly corresponds to TRBD1 (7 bases). V dropped 4 bases and J dropped 2 bases, with 19 bases sitting between them. The CDR3 spans 16 residues. Germline values: CDR1 SGHKS, CDR2 YYEKEE (reference sequence).